The 16 T cell receptor beta chains given below trace back to one sample, sequenced in a study of CD8+ T cells in alopecia areata. After isolation, RNA underwent reverse transcription to generate cDNA as the sequencing template. Sequenced by immunoSEQ multiplex PCR; TCRdb stores in-frame clones only, minus some. The table includes hundreds of thousands of clones, 65% to 70% detected once. The specimen comprised CD4+ T cells sorted from blood, sampled at week 0. The receptors come from a human donor with alopecia areata.

The gene calls are TRBV2 and TRBJ2-6, with a possible D match to TRBD1 (5 bases). Per germline, CDR1 SNHLY and CDR2 FYNNEI. The CDR3 extends over 15 amino acids. Trimming shortened V by 7 bases and J by 0 bases, and 10 bases separated the two germline ends. For the CDR3, the DNA is TGTGCCAGCAAGGACACGACCTCTGGGGCCAACGTCCTGACTTTC. Amino acid sequence: CASKDTTSGANVLTF.

This chain links TRBV30 with TRBJ1-5; TRBD1 matches at 7 bases. The J segment lost 5 bases and the V segment lost 2 bases, leaving 6 bases of the junction unmatched. Germline CDR1 and CDR2: GTSNPN and SVGIG (reference sequence). The CDR3 is 14 amino acids. The CDR3: CAWSTTGLDQPQHF. CDR3 coding DNA: TGTGCCTGGAGTACGACAGGGTTGGATCAGCCCCAGCATTTT.

The V call is TRBV4-2, the J call TRBJ1-1; the D gene is possibly TRBD1 (6 bases). Germline CDR1 reads LGHNA; CDR2 reads YNFKEQ. Trimming cost V 0 bases and J 2 bases, with 10 bases left between them. The CDR3 has 15 amino acids. The CDR3 DNA is TGTGCCAGCAGCCAAGAGGGCAGGGGCAACACTGAAGCTTTCTTT. It codes for CASSQEGRGNTEAFF.

The chain links TRBV5-4 to TRBJ2-7; possible D gene TRBD1, 6 bases. From germline, CDR1 is SGHNT and CDR2 YYREEE (reference sequence). The CDR3 spans 13 residues. Trimming took 4 bases from V and 2 from J, leaving 10 bases between them. CDR3 loop: CASSPGHAYEQYF. Written as DNA, the CDR3 is TGTGCCAGCAGCCCGGGACATGCCTACGAGCAGTACTTC.

This rearrangement joins TRBV29-1 to TRBJ2-2, with D possibly matching TRBD1 (5 bases). Trimming removed 2 bases at V and 3 bases at J, with 10 bases between. Per germline, CDR1 SQVTM and CDR2 ANQGSEA. This CDR3 region has 14 residues. The chain's CDR3 is CSVEQGKHTGELFF. DNA of the CDR3: TGCAGCGTTGAACAGGGCAAGCACACCGGGGAGCTGTTTTTT.

The CDR3 reads CASSEFGGATEAFF. The CDR3 coding sequence is TGTGCCAGCAGTGAATTCGGGGGGGCGACTGAAGCTTTCTTT. This chain connects TRBV6-1 to TRBJ1-1; D possibly corresponds to TRBD1 (6 bases). The CDR3 consists of 14 residues. Per germline, CDR1 MNHNS and CDR2 SASEGT. V dropped 2 bases and J dropped 5 bases, with 12 bases sitting between them.

This clone was seen a single time. The CDR3 DNA is TGTGCCAGCAGCGTAGAAGCCTCCTACAATGAGCAGTTCTTC. Amino acid sequence: CASSVEASYNEQFF. The J gene is TRBJ2-1, the V gene TRBV9; the D is unclear. The CDR3 totals 14 residues. In germline, CDR1 is SGDLS, CDR2 YYNGEE. Deletions cut 0 bases from V and 0 bases from J, with 4 bases between.

The CDR3 sequence: CASSRLRTGVRGQYF. In nucleotides, the CDR3 is TGTGCCAGCAGCAGGTTGAGGACAGGGGTACGAGGGCAGTACTTC. The chain combines TRBV21-1 with TRBJ2-7; the table's D call, TRBD1, has no DNA check behind it. TRBV21-1 is described as a pseudogene. The CDR3 spans 15 residues.

V and J are TRBV9 and TRBJ2-2, with 10 bases lining up with TRBD1. CDR1 is SGDLS, CDR2 YYNGEE, per germline. With 3 bases clipped from V and 7 bases from J, the junction kept 6 bases outside the gene matches. The CDR3 contains 15 residues. CDR3 DNA sequence: TGTGCCAGCAGCGCCGGGACAGGGGCTGTCGGGGAGCTGTTTTTT. It is translated as CASSAGTGAVGELFF.

This chain joins TRBV4-1 and TRBJ2-2; the match to TRBD1 covers 7 bases. The germline CDR1 and CDR2 sequences are MGHRA and YSYEKL. The CDR3 spans 16 residues. The trim removed 2 bases at V and 6 bases at J, leaving 9 bases unmatched. This CDR3 reads CASSQHPTGYAGELFF. The CDR3 coding sequence is TGCGCCAGCAGCCAACACCCGACAGGGTACGCCGGGGAGCTGTTTTTT.

The CDR3 sequence is CASSPTPGSGSGANVLTF. As DNA, the CDR3 is TGTGCCAGCAGTCCCACTCCTGGAAGTGGCTCTGGGGCCAACGTCCTGACTTTC. The chain is built from TRBV27 and TRBJ2-6, with D unresolved. From germline, CDR1 is MNHEY and CDR2 SMNVEV (reference sequence). CDR3 length: 18 amino acids. V lost 5 bases, J lost 0 bases, and 17 bases lay in between.

This rearrangement joins TRBV29-1 to TRBJ2-5; no firm D call. The CDR3 consists of 11 residues. Germline V gene lookup returns CDR1 SQVTM and CDR2 ANQGSEA. The ends were cut back, 4 bases at V and 3 bases at J, with 6 bases in the middle. CDR3 coding DNA: TGCAGCGTTGGACGAGAAGAGACCCAGTACTTC. Translation gives CSVGREETQYF.

Of note for this clone: The conserved closing phenylalanine or tryptophan is absent in this CDR3, likely reflecting a read error. The limits of the CDR3 on the DNA are not certain, so only TCRdb's listed CDR3 is given. V is TRBV9 and J is TRBJ2-7; the D segment call TRBD1 is taken from the table without a DNA check. Germline loops: CDR1 SGDLS, CDR2 YYNGEE. Both ends counted, the CDR3 spans 10 residues. CDR3 sequence reads: CASSLPGTGN.

This clone was seen a single time. This chain joins TRBV6-5 and TRBJ1-6; D uncertain. CDR3 length equals 14 residues. V was pared by 7 bases and J by 9 bases, with 16 bases between. CDR1 is MNHEY and CDR2 is SVGAGI in the germline V gene. CDR3 sequence reads: CASTPTGMGSPLHF. As DNA, the CDR3 is TGTGCCAGCACCCCCACGGGGATGGGTTCACCCCTCCACTTT.

Notes on this clone: Germline is not matched at one junction end, which may reflect a read error. The chain recombines TRBV18 with TRBJ2-3, with D uncertain. This CDR3 has 14 residues. CDR1 is KGHSH, CDR2 LQKENI, per germline. The CDR3 is CASSPTSRRPIPAF. The CDR3 nucleotides are TGTGCCAGCTCACCAACCAGCAGGCGCCCAATTCCGGCCTTT. The variable domain in full, completed from reference TRBV18 and TRBJ2-3, reads NAGVMQNPRHLVRRRGQEARLRCSPMKGHSHVYWYRQLPEEGLKFMVYLQKENIIDESGMPKERFSAEFPKEGPSILRIQQVVRGDSAAYFCASSPTSRRPIPAFGPGTRLTVL.

The chain couples TRBV6-1 to TRBJ1-1; D uncertain. The CDR3 spans 13 residues. CDR1 and CDR2 from the germline V gene are MNHNS and SASEGT. The V and J ends lost 2 bases and 0 bases respectively, with 4 bases between them. The CDR3 DNA reads as TGTGCCAGCAGTGAACATGTGAACACTGAAGCTTTCTTT. It codes for CASSEHVNTEAFF.